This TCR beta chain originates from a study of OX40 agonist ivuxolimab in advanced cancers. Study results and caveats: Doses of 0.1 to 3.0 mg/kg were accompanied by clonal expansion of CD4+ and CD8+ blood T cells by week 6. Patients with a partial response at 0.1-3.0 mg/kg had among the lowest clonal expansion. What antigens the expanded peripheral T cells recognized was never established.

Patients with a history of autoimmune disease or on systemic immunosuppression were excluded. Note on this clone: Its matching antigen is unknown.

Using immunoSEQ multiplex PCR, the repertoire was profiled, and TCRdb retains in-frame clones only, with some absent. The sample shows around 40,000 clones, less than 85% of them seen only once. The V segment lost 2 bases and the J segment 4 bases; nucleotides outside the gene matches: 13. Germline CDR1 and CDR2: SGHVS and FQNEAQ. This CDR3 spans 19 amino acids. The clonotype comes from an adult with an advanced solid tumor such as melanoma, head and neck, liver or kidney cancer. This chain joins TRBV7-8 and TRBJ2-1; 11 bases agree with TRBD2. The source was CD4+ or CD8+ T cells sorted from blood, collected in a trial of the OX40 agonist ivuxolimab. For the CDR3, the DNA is TGTGCCAGCAGCTTATTGTCTAGCGGGAGGCGGACGGGTTACAATGAGCAGTTCTTC. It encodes CASSLLSSGRRTGYNEQFF.